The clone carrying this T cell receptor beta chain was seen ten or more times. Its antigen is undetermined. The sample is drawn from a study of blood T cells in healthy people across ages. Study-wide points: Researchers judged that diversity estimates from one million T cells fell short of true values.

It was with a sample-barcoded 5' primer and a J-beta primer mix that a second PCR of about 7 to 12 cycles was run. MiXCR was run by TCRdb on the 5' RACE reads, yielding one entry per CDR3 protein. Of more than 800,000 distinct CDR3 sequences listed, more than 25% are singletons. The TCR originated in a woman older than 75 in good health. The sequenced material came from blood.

DNA for the CDR3: TGTGCCAGCGGACCTACTGGGCAGGGGGCTTGGAATGAGCAGTTCTTC. Protein: CASGPTGQGAWNEQFF. The rearrangement joins TRBV9 to TRBJ2-1; 8 nucleotides agree with TRBD1. In germline, CDR1 is SGDLS, CDR2 YYNGEE. V lost 7 bases to trimming and J lost 7 bases; unmatched junction nucleotides: 16. The CDR3 length is 16 residues. Drawing the rest from reference TRBV9 and TRBJ2-1, the complete variable domain is DSGVTQTPKHLITATGQRVTLRCSPRSGDLSVYWYQQSLDQGLQFLIQYYNGEERAKGNILERFSAQQFPDLHSELNLSSLELGDSALYFCASGPTGQGAWNEQFFGPGTRLTVL.